This T cell receptor beta chain was identified during a study of blood T cell repertoires in COVID-19. Study in general: Sample material is recorded as cDNA or gDNA derived from T cells, B-cell-depleted T cells, or PBMCs.

There are 14 residues in the CDR3. Trimming stripped 1 base from V and 4 bases from J, with 8 bases between. The V gene's germline CDR1 is SGHAT and CDR2 FQNNGV. In the original processing: Estimated nucleated cell counts came from reference gene primer amplification. Sequencing used immunoSEQ multiplex PCR; TCRdb keeps in-frame clones, though not all of them. D and trimming come from the DNA, and the V and J calls and clone size come from that table. The sample includes roughly 50,000 clones, around 90% of them seen just once. This clonotype originated in a man older than 75 with acute or convalescent COVID-19. The sequencing sample was made of peripheral blood. V gene TRBV11-2 combines with J gene TRBJ2-1; D gene ambiguous. The CDR3 reads CASSLVRRYNEQFF. DNA of the CDR3: TGTGCCAGCAGCTTAGTGCGTCGATACAATGAGCAGTTCTTC.